These 26 T cell receptor beta chains originate from one sample sequenced in a study of neurological immune-mediated disorders. TCRdb processed the 5' RACE reads anew with MiXCR; each CDR3 protein has one entry. The sample lists more than 70,000 distinct CDR3 sequences, about 9.3% occurring once. Material for sequencing was PBMCs. These receptors were obtained from a man aged 40-49 years in good health.

The rearrangement joins TRBV6-1 to TRBJ1-5; D may be TRBD1 (6 bases). V was cut by 0 bases and J by 6 bases, with 18 bases left in between. CDR3 length: 17 amino acids. Germline V lookup: CDR1 MNHNS, CDR2 SASEGT. CDR3 sequence reads: CASSEADSIGGLQPQHF. In DNA, the CDR3 is TGTGCCAGCAGTGAAGCCGATTCCATTGGGGGGCTTCAGCCCCAGCATTTT.

This clonotype has ten or more counts. The chain recombines TRBV5-1 with TRBJ2-1; 12 bases agree with TRBD1. Germline lookup yields CDR1 SGHRS and CDR2 YFSETQ. J gave up 8 bases and V 2 bases, and 8 bases lay outside the gene matches. The CDR3 has 16 amino acids. CDR3 bases: TGCGCCAGCAGCTTAACCGGTGGGACAGGGGGCGATGAGCAGTTCTTC. It is translated as CASSLTGGTGGDEQFF.

This clonotype appeared many times. V gene TRBV28 combines with J gene TRBJ1-1; D gene ambiguous. The V and J ends lost 5 bases and 1 base respectively, with 8 bases between them. Germline assignment: CDR1 MDHEN and CDR2 SYDVKM. The CDR3 consists of 13 residues. Here the CDR3 DNA reads TGTGCCAGCAGTCAAACTGGGAACACTGAAGCTTTCTTT. Protein sequence: CASSQTGNTEAFF.

In its sample, this clonotype was seen many times. V gene TRBV5-1 combines with J gene TRBJ2-7; D call uncertain. CDR3 length equals 13 residues. Trimming took 0 bases from V and 4 from J, leaving 8 bases between them. From germline, CDR1 is SGHRS and CDR2 YFSETQ. CDR3 bases: TGCGCCAGCAGCTTGGTTCAACGGTACGAGCAGTACTTC. It yields the protein CASSLVQRYEQYF.

This clonotype occurred once. An end of the junction does not agree with germline; a read error may underlie this. The chain couples TRBV5-5 to TRBJ1-1; possibly TRBD1 for D (5 bases). Germline V gene sequence: CDR1 SGHKS, CDR2 YYEKEE (reference sequence). The CDR3 is made up of 14 amino acids. DNA of the CDR3: TGTGCCAGCGAACCGACGCGGGGGAGGACTGGAGCTTTCTTT. Protein sequence: CASEPTRGRTGAFF.

This clonotype came up many times. The chain links TRBV27 to TRBJ1-6; D is perhaps TRBD1 (6 bases). CDR3 length equals 16 residues. CDR1 is MNHEY and CDR2 is SMNVEV in the germline V gene (reference sequence). Trimming left V 4 bases short and J 9 bases short, with 19 bases between. Here the CDR3 reads CASSSYHREPFSPLHF. The CDR3 DNA reads as TGTGCCAGCAGTTCATACCACAGGGAACCATTTTCACCCCTCCACTTT.

This clonotype showed up many times. The V and J genes are TRBV20-1 and TRBJ2-1, with 10 bases identical to TRBD2. The CDR3 has 14 residues. Germline trimming cut 6 bases from V and 10 bases from J; bases unmatched to any gene: 12. Germline assignment: CDR1 DFQATT and CDR2 SNEGSKA (reference sequence). CDR3: CSASTYSGGGEQFF. In DNA form, the CDR3 reads TGCAGTGCCTCGACTTACAGCGGGGGGGGGGAGCAGTTCTTC.

This clonotype was counted ten times or more. The chain carries TRBV7-3 and TRBJ2-5; 8 bases map to TRBD2. Germline V gene lookup returns CDR1 SGHTA and CDR2 FQGTGA. The CDR3 is 13 residues long. J was trimmed by 5 bases and V by 4 bases; bases with no gene match: 3. The CDR3 sequence: CASSSGLEETQYF. The CDR3 DNA sequence: TGTGCCAGCAGCTCGGGACTAGAGGAGACCCAGTACTTC.

This clonotype is medium-sized in the sample. The CDR3: CASSFPRGPTSSYNEQFF. CDR3 DNA: TGTGCCAGCAGCTTCCCAAGAGGGCCGACGAGCTCCTACAATGAGCAGTTCTTC. The chain uses TRBV7-9 and TRBJ2-1; weak D call: TRBD2 (5 bases). There are 18 residues in the CDR3. V gave up 3 bases and J gave up 0 bases, with 18 bases separating them. CDR1 and CDR2 (germline): SEHNR, FQNEAQ (reference sequence). The full variable domain, rest sourced from reference TRBV7-9 and TRBJ2-1, is DTGVSQNPRHKITKRGQNVTFRCDPISEHNRLYWYRQTLGQGPEFLTYFQNEAQLEKSRLLSDRFSAERPKGSFSTLEIQRTEQGDSAMYLCASSFPRGPTSSYNEQFFGPGTRLTVL.

This clonotype appeared a few times. The chain employs TRBV7-9 and TRBJ1-2, with a weak D call TRBD1 (6 bases). V lost 5 bases and J 2 bases, leaving 24 bases between the germline ends. The CDR3 covers 18 residues. The V gene's germline CDR1 is SEHNR and CDR2 FQNEAQ (reference sequence). Here the CDR3 reads CASSPRRGGVFLNYGYTF. The CDR3 DNA reads TGTGCCAGCAGCCCAAGAAGAGGGGGGGTCTTTTTAAACTATGGCTACACCTTC. Full variable domain (outside the CDR3, taken from reference TRBV7-9 and TRBJ1-2): DTGVSQNPRHKITKRGQNVTFRCDPISEHNRLYWYRQTLGQGPEFLTYFQNEAQLEKSRLLSDRFSAERPKGSFSTLEIQRTEQGDSAMYLCASSPRRGGVFLNYGYTFGSGTRLTVV.

This clonotype was found many times. V usage is TRBV7-2 and J usage is TRBJ2-7, with D hard to call. This CDR3 contains 13 residues. Germline V gives CDR1 SGHTA, CDR2 FQGNSA. V was shortened by 6 bases and J by 3 bases, with 12 bases between the two germline ends. CDR3 DNA sequence: TGTGCCAGCAGTCCACGACCCAACTACGAGCAGTACTTC. Amino acids: CASSPRPNYEQYF.

This clonotype was recorded at least ten times. This chain links TRBV20-1 with TRBJ2-1; no definite D call. With 4 bases removed from V and 6 bases from J, the gap between germline ends came to 7 bases. This CDR3 is 11 amino acids long. CDR1 is DFQATT, CDR2 SNEGSKA, per germline (reference sequence). Here the CDR3 DNA reads TGCAGTGCTAACCAACCCAATGAGCAGTTCTTC. It is translated as CSANQPNEQFF.

This clonotype was recorded many times. V gene TRBV14 combines with J gene TRBJ1-2; no clear D. The CDR3 has 18 amino acids. Germline CDR1 and CDR2: SGHDN and FVKESK. V gave up 4 bases and J gave up 4 bases, with 25 bases separating them. The CDR3 nucleotides read TGTGCCAGCAGCCCACATAGACCGGGCAGGCCACCCGTCTATGGCTACACCTTC. Translation: CASSPHRPGRPPVYGYTF.

The chain joins TRBV25-1 to TRBJ2-7; unclear D gene. CDR1 and CDR2 from the germline V gene are MGHDK and SYGVNS. The CDR3 extends over 13 amino acids. Trimming shortened V by 6 bases and J by 6 bases, and 15 bases separated the two germline ends. CDR3 coding DNA: TGTGCCAGCAGCAGGACGGAGTTCGGCGAGCAGTACTTC. It codes for CASSRTEFGEQYF.

In its sample, this clonotype was seen many times. The V call is TRBV6-5, the J call TRBJ2-1; no clear D gene. CDR3 length: 12 amino acids. Trimming took off 8 bases at V and 8 bases at J, with 13 bases between the two ends. Germline V gene sequence: CDR1 MNHEY, CDR2 SVGAGI. This chain's CDR3 is CASGKDGYEQFF. In DNA, the CDR3 is TGTGCCAGCGGCAAGGACGGCTATGAGCAGTTCTTC.

This clonotype was detected many times. The V and J genes are TRBV7-2 and TRBJ2-7; 7 nucleotides align to TRBD1. The CDR3 covers 15 residues. V gave up 4 bases and J gave up 7 bases; unmatched junction bases: 13. The germline CDR1 and CDR2 sequences are SGHTA and FQGNSA. Written as DNA, the CDR3 is TGTGCCAGCAGCTCATGGGACAGCATAGCTTTTGAGCAGTACTTC. It encodes CASSSWDSIAFEQYF.

This chain links TRBV29-1 with TRBJ2-1; 11 bases match TRBD2. The V gene's germline CDR1 is SQVTM and CDR2 ANQGSEA. The CDR3 covers 14 residues. The V and J ends lost 7 bases and 7 bases, in that order; junction bases with no gene match: 9. Here the CDR3 DNA reads TGCAGCGCTAAAAAGGCTAGCGGGGGGAATGAGCAGTTCTTC. It codes for CSAKKASGGNEQFF.

This clonotype was counted ten times or more. Written as DNA, the CDR3 is TGTGCCAGCAGCCGTACCCCAGGGAGCGGGACAGATACGCAGTATTTT. Encoded protein: CASSRTPGSGTDTQYF. V is TRBV7-9 and J is TRBJ2-3; tentative D call: TRBD2 (6 bases). CDR3 length equals 16 residues. V lost 5 bases to trimming and J lost 3 bases, with 18 bases between them. Germline V gene sequence: CDR1 SEHNR, CDR2 FQNEAQ (reference sequence).

V is TRBV2 and J is TRBJ2-7, with TRBD2 identical over 9 bases. V dropped 5 bases and J dropped 5; count of bases not matched to a gene: 10. This CDR3 is built from 15 residues. Germline loops: CDR1 SNHLY, CDR2 FYNNEI. CDR3 loop: CASSFGAGGGDEQYF. CDR3 coding DNA: TGTGCCAGCAGTTTCGGAGCGGGAGGCGGGGACGAGCAGTACTTC.

This clonotype was counted ten times or more. The gene calls are TRBV9 and TRBJ2-3; TRBD2 agrees at 8 bases. The CDR3 runs to 14 residues. Germline CDR1 and CDR2: SGDLS and YYNGEE. Trimming took 3 bases from V and 4 from J; bases not matched to a gene: 4. This CDR3 reads CASSAGGAPDTQYF. CDR3 DNA: TGTGCCAGCAGCGCCGGGGGGGCCCCAGATACGCAGTATTTT.

This chain joins TRBV6-5 and TRBJ2-7; TRBD1 or TRBD2 may be the D gene (6 bases each). The CDR3 is 17 residues long. The germline V and J ends were trimmed by 0 bases and 1 base, with 16 bases remaining between them. Germline CDR1 reads MNHEY; CDR2 reads SVGAGI. As DNA, the CDR3 is TGTGCCAGCAGTTACTCAGGGGGGCGAAGAAGTTCCTACGAGCAGTACTTC. Its translation: CASSYSGGRRSSYEQYF.

The table lists this clonotype with many counts. The chain joins TRBV6-1 to TRBJ1-2; 9 bases map to TRBD1. The V and J ends lost 8 bases and 8 bases, in that order; junction bases with no gene match: 9. The CDR3 length is 13 residues. Germline V gives CDR1 MNHNS, CDR2 SASEGT. The CDR3 DNA reads TGTGCCAGCTCGGGACAGGGCGTAGAGGGCTACACCTTC. Encoded protein: CASSGQGVEGYTF.

This clonotype appeared many times. DNA for the CDR3: TGTGCCAGCAGCTTTGTAAGTAGCGGGAGATCGGGCGAGCAGTACTTC. Its translation: CASSFVSSGRSGEQYF. The chain recombines TRBV7-9 with TRBJ2-7, with 9 positions matching TRBD2. This CDR3 spans 16 amino acids. J gave up 6 bases and V 3 bases, and 12 bases lay outside the gene matches. The V gene's germline CDR1 is SEHNR and CDR2 FQNEAQ (reference sequence).

Remarks on this clonotype: Being one base from a much bigger clone, this may be a read error. The CDR3 loop reads CANSRTSGYEQYF. CDR3 coding DNA: TGTGCCAACAGTCGAACTAGCGGCTACGAGCAGTACTTC. The chain is built from TRBV6-6 and TRBJ2-7; TRBD2 matches at 8 bases. There are 13 residues in the CDR3. CDR1 is MNHNY, CDR2 SVGAGI, per germline (reference sequence).

This clonotype was detected ten times or more. The chain joins TRBV14 to TRBJ1-2, with D perhaps matching TRBD1 (5 bases). Trimming removed 0 bases from V and 12 bases from J, with 14 bases in between. In germline, CDR1 is SGHDN, CDR2 FVKESK. This CDR3 region has 13 residues. The CDR3 DNA is TGTGCCAGCAGCCAAGATCTGAAGGGGCTCCACACCTTC. Its protein product is CASSQDLKGLHTF.

Notes on this clonotype: This sequence may be a read error, since a much larger clone differs from it by one base. The chain is built from TRBV9 and TRBJ2-1, with D possibly being TRBD2 (7 bases). Germline V gene lookup returns CDR1 SGDLS and CDR2 YYNGEE. The length of the CDR3 is 17 residues. The germline V and J ends were trimmed by 0 bases and 5 bases, with 18 bases remaining between them. Here the CDR3 reads CASSVATRGARNNEQFF. For the CDR3, the DNA is TGTGCCAGCAGCGTAGCTACTCGGGGGGCACGCAACAATGAGCAGTTCTTC.